This T cell receptor (beta chain) came from a study of identical twins. Whole-study findings and limits: Carriage of fewer insertions was seen in abundant cord blood beta clonotypes, whereas memory repertoires showed none. Excess sharing between twins was weaker in beta out-of-frame sequences.

This clonotype was found a few times. The antigen is not known. Deletions cut 6 bases from V and 4 bases from J, with 14 bases between. Germline CDR1 MNHEY, CDR2 SVGEGT. CDR3 length: 14 amino acids. A template switching step contributed a universal primer site, while unique molecular identifiers were present in the cDNA. One entry per CDR3 protein, called by TCRdb with MiXCR from the 5' RACE reads. Of 250,000 or so distinct CDR3 sequences listed, about 7.5% are singletons. This same sample was also taken into another study, of yellow fever vaccine responses in identical twins.

The sequence came from a woman aged 18-35 years in good health. The sample taken for sequencing was CD8+ T cells sorted from blood. The V and J genes are TRBV6-2 or TRBV6-3 and TRBJ2-3; D may correspond to TRBD1 or TRBD2 (5 bases each). The CDR3 here is CASSTPGGSDTQYF. The CDR3 DNA reads TGTGCCAGCAGCACACCTGGGGGATCAGATACGCAGTATTTT.